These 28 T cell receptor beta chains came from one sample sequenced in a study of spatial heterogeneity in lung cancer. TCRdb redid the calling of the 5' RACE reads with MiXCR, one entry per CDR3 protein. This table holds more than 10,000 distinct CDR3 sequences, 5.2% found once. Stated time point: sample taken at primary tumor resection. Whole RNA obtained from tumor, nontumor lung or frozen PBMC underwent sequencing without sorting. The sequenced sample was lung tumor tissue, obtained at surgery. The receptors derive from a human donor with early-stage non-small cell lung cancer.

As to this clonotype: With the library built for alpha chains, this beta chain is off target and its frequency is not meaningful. DNA of the CDR3: TGCAGTGCTAGAGACAAGAGCTCCTACAATGAGCAGTTCTTC. Translation: CSARDKSSYNEQFF. The J gene is TRBJ2-1, the V gene TRBV20-1; D unclear. There are 14 residues in the CDR3. V was clipped by 0 bases and J by 0 bases, with 6 bases between them. CDR1 and CDR2 from the germline V gene are DFQATT and SNEGSKA (reference sequence).

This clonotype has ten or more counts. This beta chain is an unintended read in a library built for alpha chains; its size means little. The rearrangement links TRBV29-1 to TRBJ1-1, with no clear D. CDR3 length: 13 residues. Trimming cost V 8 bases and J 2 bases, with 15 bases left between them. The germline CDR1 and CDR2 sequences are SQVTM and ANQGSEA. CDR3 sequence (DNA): TGCAGCTGTAACGCGCGGGCTAACACTGAAGCTTTCTTT. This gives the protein CSCNARANTEAFF.

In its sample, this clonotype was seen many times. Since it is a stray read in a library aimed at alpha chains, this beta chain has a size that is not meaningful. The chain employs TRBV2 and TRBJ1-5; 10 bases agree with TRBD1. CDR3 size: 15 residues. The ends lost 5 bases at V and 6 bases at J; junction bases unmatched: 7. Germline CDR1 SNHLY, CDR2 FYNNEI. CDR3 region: CASSYPGQGTQPQHF. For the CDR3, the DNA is TGTGCCAGCAGTTACCCGGGACAGGGGACTCAGCCCCAGCATTTT.

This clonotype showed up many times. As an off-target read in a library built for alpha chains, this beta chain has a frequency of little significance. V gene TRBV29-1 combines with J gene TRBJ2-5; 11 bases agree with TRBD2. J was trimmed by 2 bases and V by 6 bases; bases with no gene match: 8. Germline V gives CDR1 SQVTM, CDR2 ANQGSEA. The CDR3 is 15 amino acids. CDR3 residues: CSVDGTSGTQETQYF. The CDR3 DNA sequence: TGCAGCGTCGATGGGACTAGCGGAACTCAAGAGACCCAGTACTTC.

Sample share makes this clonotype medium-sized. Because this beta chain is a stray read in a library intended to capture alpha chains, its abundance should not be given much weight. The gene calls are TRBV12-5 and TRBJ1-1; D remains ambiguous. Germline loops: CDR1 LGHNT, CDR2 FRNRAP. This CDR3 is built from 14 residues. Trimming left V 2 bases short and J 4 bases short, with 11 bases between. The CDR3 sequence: CASGLYVETTEAFF. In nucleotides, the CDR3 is TGTGCTAGTGGTTTGTACGTCGAGACCACTGAAGCTTTCTTT.

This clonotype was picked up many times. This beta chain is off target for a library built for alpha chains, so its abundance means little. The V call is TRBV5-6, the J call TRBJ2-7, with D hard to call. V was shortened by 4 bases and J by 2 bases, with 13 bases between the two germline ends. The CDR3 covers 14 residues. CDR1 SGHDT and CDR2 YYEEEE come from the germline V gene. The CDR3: CASSRYPVTYEQYF. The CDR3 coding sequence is TGTGCCAGCAGCCGCTATCCGGTAACCTACGAGCAGTACTTC.

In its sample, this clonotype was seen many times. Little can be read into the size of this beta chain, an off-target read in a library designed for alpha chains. The CDR3 sequence is CASSPGAGANVLTF. Here the CDR3 DNA reads TGTGCCAGCTCACCGGGGGCTGGGGCCAACGTCCTGACTTTC. The V and J genes are TRBV18 and TRBJ2-6, with D possibly called TRBD1 or TRBD2 (5 bases each). CDR1 and CDR2 from the germline V gene are KGHSH and LQKENI. The V end lost 3 bases, the J end lost 2 bases, and 5 bases lay between the germline ends. There are 14 residues in the CDR3.

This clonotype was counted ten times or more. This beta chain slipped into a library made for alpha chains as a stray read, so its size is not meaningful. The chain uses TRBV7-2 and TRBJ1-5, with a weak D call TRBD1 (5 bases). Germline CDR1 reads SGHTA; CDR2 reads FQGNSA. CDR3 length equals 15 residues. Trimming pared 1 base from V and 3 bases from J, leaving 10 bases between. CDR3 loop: CASSLEAGLNQPQHF. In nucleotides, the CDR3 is TGTGCCAGCAGCTTAGAGGCAGGGCTCAATCAGCCCCAGCATTTT.

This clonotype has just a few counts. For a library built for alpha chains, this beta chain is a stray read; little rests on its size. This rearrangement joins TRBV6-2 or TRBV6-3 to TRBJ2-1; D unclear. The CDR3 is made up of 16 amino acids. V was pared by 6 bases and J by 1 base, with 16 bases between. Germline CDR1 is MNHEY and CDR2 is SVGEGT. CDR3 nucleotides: TGTGCCAGCAGCTCACGTATGATTAGGTCCTACAATGAGCAGTTCTTC. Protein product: CASSSRMIRSYNEQFF.

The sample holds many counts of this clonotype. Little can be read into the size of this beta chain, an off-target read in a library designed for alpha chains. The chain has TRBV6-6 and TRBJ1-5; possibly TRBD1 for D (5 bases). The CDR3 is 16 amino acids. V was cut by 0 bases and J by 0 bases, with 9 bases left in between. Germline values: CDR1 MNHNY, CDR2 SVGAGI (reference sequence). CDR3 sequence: CASSYSGGYSNQPQHF. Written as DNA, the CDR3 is TGTGCCAGCAGTTACTCCGGGGGTTATAGCAATCAGCCCCAGCATTTT.

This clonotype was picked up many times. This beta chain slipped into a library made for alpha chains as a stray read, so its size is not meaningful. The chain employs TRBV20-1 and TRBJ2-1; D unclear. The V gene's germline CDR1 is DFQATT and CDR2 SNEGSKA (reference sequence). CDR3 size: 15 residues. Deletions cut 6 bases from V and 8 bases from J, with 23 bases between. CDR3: CSARPASAVADEQFF. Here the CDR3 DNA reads TGCAGTGCCCGGCCGGCCTCAGCAGTCGCGGATGAGCAGTTCTTC.

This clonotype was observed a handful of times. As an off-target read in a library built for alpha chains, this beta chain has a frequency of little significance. CDR3 nucleotide sequence: TGTGCCAGCAGTTTCAAGGGAGCTAGATATGGCTACACCTTC. Its protein product is CASSFKGARYGYTF. V gene TRBV12-3 or TRBV12-4 combines with J gene TRBJ1-2; D ambiguous. The V end was cut by 3 bases, the J end by 5 bases, with 13 bases between. The CDR3 runs 14 residues.

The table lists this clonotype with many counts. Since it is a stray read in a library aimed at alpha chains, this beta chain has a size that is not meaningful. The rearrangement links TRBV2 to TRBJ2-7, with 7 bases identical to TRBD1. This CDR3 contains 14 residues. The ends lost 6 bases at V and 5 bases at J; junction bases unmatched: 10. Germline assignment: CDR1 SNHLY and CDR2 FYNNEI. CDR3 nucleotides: TGTGCCAGCAGGGAGACAGGGCTGGTTGACGAGCAGTACTTC. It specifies CASRETGLVDEQYF.

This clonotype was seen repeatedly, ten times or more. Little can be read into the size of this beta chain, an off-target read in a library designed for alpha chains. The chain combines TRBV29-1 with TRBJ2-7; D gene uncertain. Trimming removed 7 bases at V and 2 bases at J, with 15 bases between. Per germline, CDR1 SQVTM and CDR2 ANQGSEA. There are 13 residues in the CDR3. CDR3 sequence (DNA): TGCAGCGCTTCTCGACTCTTTCCCTACGAGCAGTACGTC. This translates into CSASRLFPYEQYV.

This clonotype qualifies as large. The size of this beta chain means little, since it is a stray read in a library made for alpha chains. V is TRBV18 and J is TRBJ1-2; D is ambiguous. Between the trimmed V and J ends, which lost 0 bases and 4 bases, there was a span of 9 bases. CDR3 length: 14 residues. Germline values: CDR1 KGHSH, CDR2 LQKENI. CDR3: CASSPPTESYGYTF. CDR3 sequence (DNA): TGTGCCAGCTCACCACCCACGGAGTCCTATGGCTACACCTTC.

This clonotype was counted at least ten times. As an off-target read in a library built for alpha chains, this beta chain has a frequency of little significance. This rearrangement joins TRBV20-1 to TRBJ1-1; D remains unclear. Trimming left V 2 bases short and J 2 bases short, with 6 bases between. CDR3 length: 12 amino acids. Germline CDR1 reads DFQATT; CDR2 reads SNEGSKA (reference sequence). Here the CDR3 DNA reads TGCAGTGCTAGACTACTTAACACTGAAGCTTTCTTT. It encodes CSARLLNTEAFF.

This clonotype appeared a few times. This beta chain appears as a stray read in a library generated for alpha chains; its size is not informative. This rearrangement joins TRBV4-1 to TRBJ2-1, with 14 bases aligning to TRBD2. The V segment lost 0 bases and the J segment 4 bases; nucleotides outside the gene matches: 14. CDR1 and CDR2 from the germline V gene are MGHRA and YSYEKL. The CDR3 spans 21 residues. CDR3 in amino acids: CASSQDPPGTGLAGVYNEQFF. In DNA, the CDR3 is TGCGCCAGCAGCCAAGACCCACCGGGCACGGGACTAGCGGGGGTGTACAATGAGCAGTTCTTC.

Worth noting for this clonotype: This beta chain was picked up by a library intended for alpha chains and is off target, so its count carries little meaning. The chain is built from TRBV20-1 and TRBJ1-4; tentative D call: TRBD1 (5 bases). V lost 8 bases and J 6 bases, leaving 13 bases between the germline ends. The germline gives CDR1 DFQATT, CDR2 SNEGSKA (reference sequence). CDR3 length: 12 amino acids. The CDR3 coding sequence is TGCAGTTTCAGGGCTTTTGATGAAAAACTGTTTTTT. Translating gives CSFRAFDEKLFF.

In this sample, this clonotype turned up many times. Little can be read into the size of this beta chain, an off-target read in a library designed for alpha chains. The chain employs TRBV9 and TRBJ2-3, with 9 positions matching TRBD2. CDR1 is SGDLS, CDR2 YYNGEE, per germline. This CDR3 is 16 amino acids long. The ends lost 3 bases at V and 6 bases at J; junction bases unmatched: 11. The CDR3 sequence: CASSAHASGIPDTQYF. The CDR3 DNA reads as TGTGCCAGCAGCGCTCATGCTAGCGGGATACCGGATACGCAGTATTTT.

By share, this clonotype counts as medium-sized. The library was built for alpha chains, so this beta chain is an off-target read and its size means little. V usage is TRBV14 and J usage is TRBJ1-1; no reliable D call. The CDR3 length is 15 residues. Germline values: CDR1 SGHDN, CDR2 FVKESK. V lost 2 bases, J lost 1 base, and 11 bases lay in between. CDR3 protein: CASSQRTGRNTEAFF. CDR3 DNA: TGTGCCAGCAGCCAAAGGACGGGCCGGAACACTGAAGCTTTCTTT.

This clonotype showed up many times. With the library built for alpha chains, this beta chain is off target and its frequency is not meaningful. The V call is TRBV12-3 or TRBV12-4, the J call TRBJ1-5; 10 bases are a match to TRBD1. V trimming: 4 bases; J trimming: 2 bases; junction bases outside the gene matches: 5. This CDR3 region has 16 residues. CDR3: CASSSLGQGGNQPQHF. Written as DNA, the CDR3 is TGTGCCAGCAGTTCACTCGGACAGGGGGGCAATCAGCCCCAGCATTTT.

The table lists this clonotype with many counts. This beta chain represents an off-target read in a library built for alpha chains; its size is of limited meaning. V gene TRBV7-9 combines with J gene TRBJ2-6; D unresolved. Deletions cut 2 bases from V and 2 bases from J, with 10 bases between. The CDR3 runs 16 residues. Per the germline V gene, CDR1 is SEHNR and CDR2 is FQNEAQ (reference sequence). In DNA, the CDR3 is TGTGCCAGCAGCTTAAGTACAGTTCCTGGGGCCAACGTCCTGACTTTC. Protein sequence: CASSLSTVPGANVLTF.

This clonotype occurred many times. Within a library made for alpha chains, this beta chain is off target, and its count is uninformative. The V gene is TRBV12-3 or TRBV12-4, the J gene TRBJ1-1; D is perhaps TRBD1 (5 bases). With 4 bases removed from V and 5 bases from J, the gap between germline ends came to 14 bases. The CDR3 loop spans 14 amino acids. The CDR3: CASSSQGVRTEAFF. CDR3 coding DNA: TGTGCCAGCAGTTCCCAGGGTGTGAGGACTGAAGCTTTCTTT.

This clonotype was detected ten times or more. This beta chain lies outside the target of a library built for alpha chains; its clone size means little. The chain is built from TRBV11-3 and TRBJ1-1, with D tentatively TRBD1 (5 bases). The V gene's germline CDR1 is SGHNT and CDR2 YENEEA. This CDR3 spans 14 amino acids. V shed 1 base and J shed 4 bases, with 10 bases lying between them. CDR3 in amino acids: CASSLAGSVTEAFF. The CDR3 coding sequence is TGTGCCAGCAGCTTAGCAGGGTCCGTCACTGAAGCTTTCTTT.

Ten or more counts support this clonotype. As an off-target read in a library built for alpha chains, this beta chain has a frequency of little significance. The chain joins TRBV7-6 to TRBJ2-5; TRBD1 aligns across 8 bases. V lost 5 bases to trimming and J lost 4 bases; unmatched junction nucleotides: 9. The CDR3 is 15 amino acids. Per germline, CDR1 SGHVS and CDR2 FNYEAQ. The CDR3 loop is CASSPHGQGLETQYF. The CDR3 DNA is TGTGCCAGCAGCCCACACGGACAGGGCCTAGAGACCCAGTACTTC. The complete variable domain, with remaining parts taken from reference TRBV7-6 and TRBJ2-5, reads GAGVSQSPRYKVTKRGQDVALRCDPISGHVSLYWYRQALGQGPEFLTYFNYEAQQDKSGLPNDRFSAERPEGSISTLTIQRTEQRDSAMYRCASSPHGQGLETQYFGPGTRLLVL.

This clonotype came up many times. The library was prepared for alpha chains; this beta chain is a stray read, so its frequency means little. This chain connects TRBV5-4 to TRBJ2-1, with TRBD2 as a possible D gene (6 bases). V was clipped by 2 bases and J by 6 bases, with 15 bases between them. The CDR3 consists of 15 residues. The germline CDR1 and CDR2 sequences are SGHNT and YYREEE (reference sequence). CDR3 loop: CASSLVGGKGNEQFF. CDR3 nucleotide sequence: TGTGCCAGCAGCTTAGTAGGCGGGAAGGGCAATGAGCAGTTCTTC.

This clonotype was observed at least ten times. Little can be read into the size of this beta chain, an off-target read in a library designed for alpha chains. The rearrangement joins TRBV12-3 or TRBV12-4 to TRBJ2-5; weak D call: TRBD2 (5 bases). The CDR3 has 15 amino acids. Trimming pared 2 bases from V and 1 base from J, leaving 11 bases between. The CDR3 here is CASSLTTEGQETQYF. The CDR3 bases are TGTGCCAGCAGTTTAACTACCGAGGGCCAAGAGACCCAGTACTTC.

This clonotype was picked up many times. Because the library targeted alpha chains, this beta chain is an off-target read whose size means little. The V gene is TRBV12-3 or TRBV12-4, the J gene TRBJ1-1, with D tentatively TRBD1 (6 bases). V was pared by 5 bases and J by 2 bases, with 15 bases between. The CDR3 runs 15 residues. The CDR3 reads CASSVGRGLNTEAFF. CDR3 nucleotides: TGTGCCAGCAGTGTCGGTCGGGGGCTAAACACTGAAGCTTTCTTT.